Listed here are 12 T cell receptor beta chains from one sample, sequenced in a study of cytomegalovirus exposure and HLA in healthy donors. Vbeta (60) and Jbeta (13) primers were used in the PCR. The method was immunoSEQ multiplex PCR; TCRdb's version includes in-frame clones alone and lacks a portion of them. The sample consists of some 190,000 clones, roughly 80% of them appearing once. The sample taken for sequencing was PBMCs. These receptor sequences come from a woman aged 50 to 60 in good health and CMV-seronegative.

The chain combines TRBV18 with TRBJ1-1; TRBD1 matches 9 bases. Germline V gene data show CDR1 as KGHSH and CDR2 as LQKENI. This CDR3 region has 16 residues. V trimming: 1 base; J trimming: 1 base; junction bases outside the gene matches: 4. CDR3 sequence reads: CASSPLGQGANTEAFF. As DNA, the CDR3 is TGTGCCAGCTCACCACTGGGACAGGGAGCGAACACTGAAGCTTTCTTT.

The CDR3 spells CASSSLGGGREQYF. The DNA for the CDR3 is TGCGCCAGCAGCTCACTCGGGGGAGGGCGTGAGCAGTACTTC. The genes are TRBV5-1 and TRBJ2-7; 7 bases are shared with TRBD2. Germline-derived CDR1 and CDR2 are SGHRS and YFSETQ. Trimming removed 3 bases from V and 7 bases from J; junction bases left unmatched: 10. The CDR3 totals 14 residues.

The count of this clone is one. This chain joins TRBV5-1 and TRBJ1-2; the match to TRBD1 covers 12 bases. CDR3 length equals 15 residues. With V trimmed by 0 bases and J by 8 bases, 5 bases remained unmatched. Germline CDR1 and CDR2: SGHRS and YFSETQ. CDR3 sequence: CASSLEGQGATGYTF. The CDR3 bases are TGCGCCAGCAGCTTGGAGGGACAGGGGGCGACGGGCTACACCTTC.

This sequence joins TRBV19 and TRBJ2-2; D is unresolved. The CDR3 is 13 residues long. V lost 2 bases to trimming and J lost 7 bases, with 8 bases between them. Looked up from germline, CDR1 is LNHDA and CDR2 is SQIVND (reference sequence). Here the CDR3 DNA reads TGTGCCAGTAGTATAAGCAACGACGGGGAGCTGTTTTTT. This gives the protein CASSISNDGELFF.

The chain is built from TRBV9 and TRBJ2-3; 7 bases align to TRBD1. The CDR3 has 15 residues. The ends lost 3 bases at V and 1 base at J; junction bases unmatched: 5. Germline CDR1 reads SGDLS; CDR2 reads YYNGEE. The CDR3 nucleotides read TGTGCCAGCAGCGGAGGACAGGCCCGCACAGATACGCAGTATTTT. Its protein is CASSGGQARTDTQYF.

CDR3 nucleotides: TGCGCCAGCAGCTTTAGCGGGACGGCCGGGTACGAGCAGTACTTC. Translating gives CASSFSGTAGYEQYF. V is TRBV5-1 and J is TRBJ2-7; 8 bases map to TRBD2. The CDR3 totals 15 residues. Germline loops: CDR1 SGHRS, CDR2 YFSETQ. J gave up 4 bases and V 2 bases, and 8 bases lay outside the gene matches.

V and J are TRBV4-1 and TRBJ1-2; 11 positions agree with TRBD1. The CDR3 spans 17 residues. J lost 3 bases, V lost 4 bases, and 10 bases had no gene match. Germline V gene lookup returns CDR1 MGHRA and CDR2 YSYEKL. The CDR3 coding sequence is TGCGCCAGCAGCCCCTCGGACAGGGGGCTTGGGGACTATGGCTACACCTTC. As protein: CASSPSDRGLGDYGYTF.

The chain joins TRBV19 to TRBJ1-1, with TRBD1 matching 9 bases. The ends lost 3 bases at V and 6 bases at J; junction bases unmatched: 5. Germline lookup yields CDR1 LNHDA and CDR2 SQIVND (reference sequence). The CDR3 consists of 14 residues. The CDR3 region has the DNA TGTGCCAGTAGTATGACAGGGGGGAATGCTGAAGCTTTCTTT. This encodes CASSMTGGNAEAFF.

This chain joins TRBV6-5 and TRBJ1-1; TRBD1 might be the D (5 bases). Germline values: CDR1 MNHEY, CDR2 SVGAGI. V lost 6 bases to trimming and J lost 6 bases, with 20 bases between them. The CDR3 totals 15 residues. CDR3 sequence: CASRTGGSGTPEAFF. CDR3 nucleotide sequence: TGTGCCAGCAGAACCGGGGGGAGTGGGACCCCTGAAGCTTTCTTT.

The CDR3 coding sequence is TGTGCCAGCAGCCAAGATCCTAGCGGGGTATACAATGAGCAGTTCTTC. Protein sequence: CASSQDPSGVYNEQFF. The chain joins TRBV4-2 to TRBJ2-1; the match to TRBD2 covers 9 bases. The germline V gene encodes CDR1 LGHNA and CDR2 YNFKEQ. V shed 0 bases, J shed 4 bases, and the junction held 4 bases outside the gene matches. The CDR3 runs to 16 residues.

The chain combines TRBV7-6 with TRBJ1-4, with a tentative D call TRBD1 (5 bases). The CDR3 consists of 15 residues. Trimming took 2 bases from V and 7 from J, leaving 14 bases between them. Germline loops: CDR1 SGHVS, CDR2 FNYEAQ. Here the CDR3 reads CASSLLGGVGEKLFF. The DNA of the CDR3 is TGTGCCAGCAGCTTATTGGGGGGAGTTGGTGAAAAACTGTTTTTT.

CDR3: CASSLMLGGARETQYF. The CDR3 nucleotides are TGTGCCAGCAGCCTTATGCTCGGCGGGGCCCGGGAGACCCAGTACTTC. This rearrangement joins TRBV7-9 to TRBJ2-5, with a weak D call TRBD2 (6 bases). CDR1 and CDR2 from the germline V gene are SEHNR and FQNEAQ (reference sequence). The CDR3 has 16 amino acids. The germline V and J ends were trimmed by 5 bases and 5 bases, with 21 bases remaining between them.